The next 16 T cell receptor beta chains were all read from a single sample in a study of shared clonotypes between healthy human individuals. Assay used: immunoSEQ multiplex PCR; TCRdb lists only in-frame clones, some missing. The profile shows about 2.3 million clones, approximately 93% of them singletons. The sequenced sample was naive CD4+ T cells from PBMCs. As for subset: CD45RA+ positively selected. The receptors originated from a man aged 18 to 29 in good health. Some clones in this sample may be carry-over from other donors' samples.

As for this clone: Other DNA sequences of this sample code for an identical CDR3. V and J are TRBV20-1 and TRBJ2-1; D not certain. The V gene lost 3 bases and the J gene lost 4 bases, with 4 bases spanning the gap. The germline CDR1 and CDR2 sequences are DFQATT and SNEGSKA (reference sequence). The CDR3 is 11 residues long. The CDR3: CSARRYNEQFF. The CDR3 bases are TGCAGTGCTAGGAGATACAATGAGCAGTTCTTC.

In regard to this clone: Different DNA sequences within this sample yield the same CDR3. The V call is TRBV5-1, the J call TRBJ2-5; 14 nucleotides align to TRBD2. Germline-derived CDR1 and CDR2 are SGHRS and YFSETQ. Germline trimming cut 0 bases from V and 5 bases from J; bases unmatched to any gene: 3. The CDR3 extends over 16 amino acids. CDR3 DNA: TGCGCCAGCAGCTTGGGACTAGCGGGAGGGAGGGAGACCCAGTACTTC. This sequence encodes CASSLGLAGGRETQYF.

The chain recombines TRBV7-3 with TRBJ2-7, with 8 bases aligning to TRBD1. The V segment lost 5 bases and the J segment 2 bases; nucleotides outside the gene matches: 8. CDR3 length: 15 residues. Germline V gene lookup returns CDR1 SGHTA and CDR2 FQGTGA. The CDR3 reads CASSPAGTGPYEQYF. CDR3 DNA sequence: TGTGCCAGCAGCCCGGCTGGGACAGGACCCTACGAGCAGTACTTC.

As concerns this clone: The identical CDR3 is also encoded by other nucleotide sequences in the sample. This sequence joins TRBV28 and TRBJ1-3, with TRBD1 matching 8 bases. The germline V gene encodes CDR1 MDHEN and CDR2 SYDVKM. After removal of 4 bases from V and 2 bases from J, the junction contained 1 base not matched to a gene. This CDR3 spans 14 amino acids. The CDR3 DNA reads as TGTGCCAGCAGTTCAGGGGGCCCTGGAAACACCATATATTTT. It is translated as CASSSGGPGNTIYF.

This clone has only one observation. The chain is built from TRBV5-6 and TRBJ2-2; the D is unclear. This CDR3 contains 12 residues. Between the trimmed V and J ends, which lost 5 bases and 6 bases, there was a span of 8 bases. Per the germline V gene, CDR1 is SGHDT and CDR2 is YYEEEE. CDR3 in DNA: TGTGCCAGCAGTAGTTTGGCCGGGGAGCTGTTTTTT. Translated, it gives CASSSLAGELFF.

The chain combines TRBV15 with TRBJ1-1, with 9 nucleotides matching TRBD1. This CDR3 comprises 15 residues. V lost 3 bases and J lost 4; bases outside the gene matches: 6. Germline V CDR1 and CDR2: LNHNV, YYDKDF (reference sequence). This CDR3 reads CATSRRTGESTEAFF. CDR3 nucleotide sequence: TGTGCCACCAGCAGGCGGACAGGGGAGTCCACTGAAGCTTTCTTT.

This clone was seen just once. The chain couples TRBV27 to TRBJ2-2; 9 nucleotides match TRBD2. The trim removed 6 bases at V and 6 bases at J, leaving 8 bases unmatched. The germline V gene has CDR1 MNHEY and CDR2 SMNVEV (reference sequence). The CDR3 length is 15 residues. The CDR3 region has the DNA TGTGCCAGCAGGGGACTAGCCAAAACCTCCGGGGAGCTGTTTTTT. Protein sequence: CASRGLAKTSGELFF.

The rearrangement uses TRBV7-3 and TRBJ2-6; 8 bases map to TRBD1. Trimming removed 2 bases from V and 2 bases from J; junction bases left unmatched: 5. The CDR3 contains 17 residues. In germline, CDR1 is SGHTA, CDR2 FQGTGA. CDR3 bases: TGTGCCAGCAGCTTAGCAGGGGGCTCTACTGGGGCCAACGTCCTGACTTTC. Encoded protein: CASSLAGGSTGANVLTF.

The genes are TRBV6-1 and TRBJ1-5; D is undetermined. The germline V gene has CDR1 MNHNS and CDR2 SASEGT. Trimming took 2 bases from V and 2 from J, leaving 10 bases between them. The CDR3 length is 15 residues. The CDR3 reads CASSELGFGNQPQHF. Here the CDR3 DNA reads TGTGCCAGCAGTGAATTAGGGTTCGGCAATCAGCCCCAGCATTTT.

This chain links TRBV10-3 with TRBJ2-1; TRBD2 matches 10 bases. This CDR3 contains 17 residues. CDR1 and CDR2 from the germline V gene are ENHRY and SYGVKD. V gave up 4 bases and J gave up 8 bases; unmatched junction bases: 14. The CDR3 DNA is TGTGCCATCAGTGGGAGCGGTGCTAGCGGGAGTACCGATGAGCAGTTCTTC. Translation: CAISGSGASGSTDEQFF.

The chain links TRBV5-4 to TRBJ1-1; possibly TRBD1 for D (6 bases). There are 17 residues in the CDR3. V was shortened by 1 base and J by 1 base, with 17 bases between the two germline ends. Germline V lookup: CDR1 SGHNT, CDR2 YYREEE (reference sequence). The CDR3 protein is CASSLKGGRPENTEAFF. CDR3 DNA sequence: TGTGCCAGCAGCTTGAAGGGGGGCCGGCCTGAGAACACTGAAGCTTTCTTT.

V usage is TRBV13 and J usage is TRBJ1-3, with D hard to call. V was shortened by 4 bases and J by 0 bases, with 7 bases between the two germline ends. The CDR3 consists of 14 residues. Germline CDR1 and CDR2: PRHDT and FYEKMQ (reference sequence). The CDR3, as DNA: TGTGCCAGCAGCTCCAGGAGCTCTGGAAACACCATATATTTT. It specifies CASSSRSSGNTIYF. Filled out from reference TRBV13 and TRBJ1-3, the complete variable domain reads AAGVIQSPRHLIKEKRETATLKCYPIPRHDTVYWYQQGPGQDPQFLISFYEKMQSDKGSIPDRFSAQQFSDYHSELNMSSLELGDSALYFCASSSRSSGNTIYFGEGSWLTVV.

V usage is TRBV10-3 and J usage is TRBJ2-7; D is undetermined. The germline CDR1 and CDR2 sequences are ENHRY and SYGVKD. There are 12 residues in the CDR3. Trimming shortened V by 6 bases and J by 0 bases, and 6 bases separated the two germline ends. The CDR3 is CAISVDSYEQYF. The CDR3 DNA reads as TGTGCCATCAGCGTAGACTCCTACGAGCAGTACTTC.

This chain uses TRBV6-5 with TRBJ2-3, with 9 bases that match TRBD2. Trimming at V came to 5 bases and at J to 6 bases, leaving 6 bases not matched to a gene. Germline V gene lookup returns CDR1 MNHEY and CDR2 SVGAGI. The CDR3 contains 14 residues. The CDR3 DNA is TGTGCCAGCAGTCCGGACAGCGGGGGGGATACGCAGTATTTT. Its translation: CASSPDSGGDTQYF.

The rearrangement links TRBV2 to TRBJ2-7, with 10 bases lining up with TRBD2. The CDR3 has 13 amino acids. CDR1 is SNHLY and CDR2 is FYNNEI in the germline V gene. Here the CDR3 reads CATKLAGIYEQYF. In DNA, the CDR3 is TGTGCGACCAAACTAGCGGGAATATACGAGCAGTACTTC.

The gene calls are TRBV2 and TRBJ2-7; tentatively, D is TRBD2 (6 bases). Trimming pared 2 bases from V and 5 bases from J, leaving 22 bases between. Germline V gene data show CDR1 as SNHLY and CDR2 as FYNNEI. The CDR3 totals 17 residues. The CDR3 DNA follows: TGTGCCAGCAGTGAATTAGGTAATCCTCCGGGGGTCGACGAGCAGTACTTC. Translation gives CASSELGNPPGVDEQYF.